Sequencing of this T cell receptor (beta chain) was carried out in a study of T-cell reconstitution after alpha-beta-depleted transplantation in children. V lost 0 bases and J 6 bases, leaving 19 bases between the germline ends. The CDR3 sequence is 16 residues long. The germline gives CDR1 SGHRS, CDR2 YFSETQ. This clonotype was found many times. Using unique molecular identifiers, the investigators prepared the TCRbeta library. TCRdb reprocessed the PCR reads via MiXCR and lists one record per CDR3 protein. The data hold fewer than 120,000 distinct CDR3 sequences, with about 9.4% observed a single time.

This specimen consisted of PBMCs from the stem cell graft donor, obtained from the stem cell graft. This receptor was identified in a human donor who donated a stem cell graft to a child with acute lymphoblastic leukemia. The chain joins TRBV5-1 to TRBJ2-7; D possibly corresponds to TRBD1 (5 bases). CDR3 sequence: CASSLVGASDILEQYF. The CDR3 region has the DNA TGCGCCAGCAGCTTGGTAGGGGCCTCCGATATCCTCGAGCAGTACTTC.